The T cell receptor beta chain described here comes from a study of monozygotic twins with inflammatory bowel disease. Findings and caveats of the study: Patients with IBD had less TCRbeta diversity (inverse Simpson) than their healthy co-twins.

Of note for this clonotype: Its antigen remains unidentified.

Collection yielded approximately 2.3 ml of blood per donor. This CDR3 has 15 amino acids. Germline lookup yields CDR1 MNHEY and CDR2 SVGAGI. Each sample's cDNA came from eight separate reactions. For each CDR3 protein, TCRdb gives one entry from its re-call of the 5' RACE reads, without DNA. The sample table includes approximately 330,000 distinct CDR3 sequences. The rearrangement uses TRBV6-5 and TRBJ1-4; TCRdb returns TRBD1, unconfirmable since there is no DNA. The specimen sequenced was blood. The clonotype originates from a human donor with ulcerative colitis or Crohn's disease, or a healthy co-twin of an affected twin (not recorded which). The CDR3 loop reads CASSFHSRGYEKLFF.